This T cell receptor beta chain was documented in a study of blood T cell repertoires in COVID-19 (TCRdb year 2020). In terms of the full investigation: Collaborator samples came from the United States, Italy and Spain and covered acute and convalescent phases of COVID-19. The prospective study material was composed of cDNA or gDNA derived from T cells, B-cell-depleted T cells, or PBMCs. Subjects who had been exposed to COVID-19, were actively infected with it, or had recovered from it provided the deeply sampled blood TCRbeta repertoires that made up the dataset. A freely available public database, intended as a resource for researchers studying the immune response to SARS-CoV-2, is where the repertoires were released. Samples were obtained from the ongoing ImmuneRACE study (first 160 participants) and from 1,254 subjects provided by 6 global collaborators. The sample metadata nearly always contained a de-identified subject ID, COVID-19 status, age in years and sex. Where available, HLA class I and class II types were obtained from metadata supplied by the sample provider rather than from assay-based typing. What the work shows at the level of the full study, not this receptor alone: How much clinical and demographic metadata was included differed by source and by participant, and the metadata was provided uncurated.

TCRbeta CDR3 regions were amplified from genomic DNA using the immunoSEQ Assay, a bias-controlled multiplex PCR. In the paper's pipeline: The number of nucleated cells in each sample was estimated by amplification of reference gene primers within the assay. Sequence reads were collapsed and filtered to measure the absolute abundance of every unique TCRbeta CDR3 rearrangement. For each sample, productive Simpson clonality was calculated by taking the square root of Simpson's diversity index across productive rearrangements. As stored in TCRdb, this immuneACCESS dataset retains in-frame rearrangements with V and J assigned. A fraction of the clones does not appear; measured against another copy, unresolved V genes explain less than half of the discrepancy, and the remainder lacks a known reason. D and trimming were read from the DNA, whereas the V and J calls and clone size are those reported in that table. The sample table lists 90,000 to 120,000 clones, about 87% of them with a count of one. The ten largest clones add up to approximately 6.8% of the sample.

The collaborating institutions used their own protocols to collect whole blood in K2EDTA tubes. For TCRbeta analysis, collaborators shipped samples in one of three forms: frozen whole blood, isolated PBMCs, or DNA extracted from either of those sample types. About this clone: It has no known antigen specificity. No per-base quality is available; no much larger clone lies one base away.

A distance of 9 bases separates the germline ends of V and J, which lose 7 bases and 3 bases respectively. The germline V gene yields MNHEY for CDR1 and SVGAGI for CDR2. The CDR3 sequence holds 12 residues, the cysteine and phenylalanine included. Kept here is only the CDR3 DNA, which spans 36 bases and is read in frame from base 1. The source of this sequence is a man between 50 and 59 years old with active or convalescent COVID-19. The rearrangement joined TRBV6-5 to TRBJ1-1; TRBD1 is a possible D gene, resting on 6 matching bases. The sample taken for sequencing was peripheral blood. The CDR3 reads as follows: CASNRQDTEAFF. The nucleotide sequence reads as follows: TGTGCCAGCAATCGACAGGACACTGAAGCTTTCTTT.